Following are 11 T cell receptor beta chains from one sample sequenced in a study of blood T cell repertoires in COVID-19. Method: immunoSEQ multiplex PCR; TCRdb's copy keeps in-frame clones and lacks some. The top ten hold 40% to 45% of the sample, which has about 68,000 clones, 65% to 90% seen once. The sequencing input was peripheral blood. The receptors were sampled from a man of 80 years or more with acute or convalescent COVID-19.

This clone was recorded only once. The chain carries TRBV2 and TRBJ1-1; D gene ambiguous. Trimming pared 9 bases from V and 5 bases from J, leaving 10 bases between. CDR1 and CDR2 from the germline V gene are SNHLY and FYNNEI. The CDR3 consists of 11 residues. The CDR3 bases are TGTGCCAGTGAGGAATGGACTGAAGCTTTCTTT. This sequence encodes CASEEWTEAFF.

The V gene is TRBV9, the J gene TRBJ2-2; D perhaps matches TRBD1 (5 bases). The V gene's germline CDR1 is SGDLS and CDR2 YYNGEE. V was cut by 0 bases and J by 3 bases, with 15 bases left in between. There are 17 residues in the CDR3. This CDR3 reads CASSVGPEAGYTGELFF. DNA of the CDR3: TGTGCCAGCAGCGTAGGTCCAGAGGCAGGGTACACCGGGGAGCTGTTTTTT.

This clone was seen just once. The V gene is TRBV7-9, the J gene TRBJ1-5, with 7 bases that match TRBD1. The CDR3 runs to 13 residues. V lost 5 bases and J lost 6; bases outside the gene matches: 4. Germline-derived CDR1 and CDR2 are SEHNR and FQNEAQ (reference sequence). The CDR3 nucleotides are TGTGCCAGCAGCCCGACAGGGTTTCAGCCCCAGCATTTT. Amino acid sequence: CASSPTGFQPQHF.

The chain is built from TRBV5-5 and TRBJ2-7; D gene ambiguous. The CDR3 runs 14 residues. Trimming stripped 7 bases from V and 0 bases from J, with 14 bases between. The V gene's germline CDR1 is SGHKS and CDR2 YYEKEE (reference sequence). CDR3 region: CASAREYFSYEQYF. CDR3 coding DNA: TGTGCCAGCGCCCGCGAATACTTCTCCTACGAGCAGTACTTC.

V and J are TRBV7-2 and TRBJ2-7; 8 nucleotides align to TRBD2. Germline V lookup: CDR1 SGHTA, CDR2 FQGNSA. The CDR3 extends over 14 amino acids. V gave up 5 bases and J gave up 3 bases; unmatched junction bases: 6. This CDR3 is CASSPWTSYYEQYF. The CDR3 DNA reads TGTGCCAGCAGCCCTTGGACTAGCTACTACGAGCAGTACTTC.

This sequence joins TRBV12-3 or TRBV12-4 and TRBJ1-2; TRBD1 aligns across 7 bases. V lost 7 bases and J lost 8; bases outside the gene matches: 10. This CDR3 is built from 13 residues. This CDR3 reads CASKRGQESGYTF. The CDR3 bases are TGTGCCAGCAAACGTGGACAGGAGAGCGGCTACACCTTC.

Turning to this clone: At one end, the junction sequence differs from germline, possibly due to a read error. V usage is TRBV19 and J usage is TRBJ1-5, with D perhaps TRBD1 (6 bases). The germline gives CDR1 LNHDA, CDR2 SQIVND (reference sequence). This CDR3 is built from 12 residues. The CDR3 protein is CASTYRDQPQHF. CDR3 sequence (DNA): TGTGCCAGTACTTACAGGGATCAACCCCAGCATTTT. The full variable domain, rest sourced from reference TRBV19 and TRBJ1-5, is DGGITQSPKYLFRKEGQNVTLSCEQNLNHDAMYWYRQDPGQGLRLIYYSQIVNDFQKGDIAEGYSVSREKKESFPLTVTSAQKNPTAFYLCASTYRDQPQHFGDGTRLSIL.

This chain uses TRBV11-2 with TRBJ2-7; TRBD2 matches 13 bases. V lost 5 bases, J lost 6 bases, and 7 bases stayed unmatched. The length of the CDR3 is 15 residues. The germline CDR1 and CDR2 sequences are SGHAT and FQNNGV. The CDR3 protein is CASSPGLAGVPEQYF. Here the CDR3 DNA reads TGTGCCAGCAGCCCCGGACTAGCGGGAGTTCCCGAGCAGTACTTC.

CDR3 sequence reads: CAWSVGGDALRQTQYF. CDR3 nucleotide sequence: TGTGCCTGGAGTGTTGGAGGGGATGCATTGAGGCAGACCCAGTACTTC. This chain uses TRBV30 with TRBJ2-5, with D maybe TRBD2 (6 bases). V shed 0 bases and J shed 6 bases, with 20 bases lying between them. The CDR3 has 16 residues. In germline, CDR1 is GTSNPN, CDR2 SVGIG (reference sequence).

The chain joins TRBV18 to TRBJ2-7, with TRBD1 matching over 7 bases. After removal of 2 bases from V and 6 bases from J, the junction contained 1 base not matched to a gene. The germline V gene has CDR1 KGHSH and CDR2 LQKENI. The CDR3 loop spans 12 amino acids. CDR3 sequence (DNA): TGTGCCAGCTCACCAAACAGGGGCGAGCAGTACTTC. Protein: CASSPNRGEQYF.

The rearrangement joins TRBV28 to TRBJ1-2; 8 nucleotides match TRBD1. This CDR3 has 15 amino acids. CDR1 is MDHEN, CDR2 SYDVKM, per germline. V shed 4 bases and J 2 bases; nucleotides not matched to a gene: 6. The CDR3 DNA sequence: TGTGCCAGCAGTTCACGACAGGGGCTCAACTATGGCTACACCTTC. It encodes CASSSRQGLNYGYTF.